The clone carrying this T cell receptor (beta chain) occurred once. As yet, its antigen is unknown. The study pooled second doses at about 4 or about 12 weeks. The data derive from a study of T cell responses to AZD1222 COVID-19 vaccine. Study-wide findings and caveats: All repertoire sampling was performed exclusively after the peak T cell response. The sample set comprised mostly white British donors with more females, and clonal diversity was possibly underestimated. Distributed over spike, vaccine-associated CD4 TCRs predominated at 160-218 and 743-854.

CDR1 and CDR2 (germline): KGHDR, SFDVKD. The germline V and J ends were trimmed by 3 bases and 5 bases, with 14 bases remaining between them. The CDR3 is 15 residues long. Assay used: immunoSEQ multiplex PCR; TCRdb lists only in-frame clones, some missing. The profile covers just over 150,000 clones, with 75% to 90% appearing a single time and roughly 9.1% taken by the ten largest. The clonotype was recovered from an adult who received the AZD1222 COVID-19 vaccine. The specimen comprised peripheral blood, sampled 28 days after the second AZD1222 dose. This chain connects TRBV24-1 to TRBJ2-3; D gene uncertain. The CDR3 DNA follows: TGTGCCACCAGTGATGCCGGTGCCACCCTAGATACGCAGTATTTT. This gives the protein CATSDAGATLDTQYF.